This T cell receptor (beta chain) stems from a study of shared clonotypes between healthy human individuals. Whole-study results and caveats: Naive subsets typically showed greater estimated richness than memory subsets. Generation of non-shared clonotypes was less probable than generation of clonotypes shared by all four donors.

The method was immunoSEQ multiplex PCR; TCRdb's version includes in-frame clones alone and lacks a portion of them. The repertoire includes roughly 550,000 clones, roughly 96% of them detected once, and about 0.11% sits in the top ten. Positive CCR7 selection of CD45RO-negative cells yielded the naive CD8 cells, and terminally differentiated effector memory CD45RA+ cells were excluded. Comment on this clone: The antigen remains undetermined.

The sequenced sample consisted of naive CD8+ T cells sorted from blood. The TCR sequence derives from a woman aged 30 to 39 in good health.

Written as DNA, the CDR3 is TGTGCCAGCAGCTTCGCTCCACTCGATGAGCAGTTCTTC. Translated, it gives CASSFAPLDEQFF. J is TRBJ2-1 and V is TRBV7-9; no definite D call. With 3 bases removed from V and 8 bases from J, the gap between germline ends came to 11 bases. The CDR3 spans 13 residues. Germline CDR1 SEHNR, CDR2 FQNEAQ (reference sequence).